Here is one T cell receptor beta chain with its context. Its antigen is still unknown. Base qualities are missing; no much larger clone stands one base away. Peripheral blood CD8+ and CD4+ T cells from healthy donors, Susac syndrome patients and multiple sclerosis patients were profiled using high-throughput TCR beta sequencing. Recently defined diagnostic criteria for definite or probable disease were met by the Susac syndrome patients. CD8+ TEMRA cells were enriched by FACS, while bulk CD8+ and CD4+ T cells were purified by magnetic negative isolation. Blood was collected in EDTA tubes and processed within 24 hours, with PBMCs isolated through density gradient centrifugation. PBMCs intended for TCR sequencing were cryopreserved in liquid nitrogen and thawed later in a water bath at 37 degrees C. The sorted or isolated CD4+, CD8+ and CD8+ TEMRA cells reached a purity of at least 90%. RNA was extracted using the RNeasy kit, and about 0.45 to 1 ug of the RNA was reverse transcribed with random hexamers. TCR beta CDR3 regions were amplified with the immunoSEQ multiplex PCR assay covering 54 Vbeta and 13 Jbeta segments. PCR amplification bias was corrected using a synthetic template baseline for primer optimization and computational correction. The source study handled its data this way. Reads were assigned to V, D and J genes according to IMGT and analyzed in immunoSEQ Analyzer, with only productive sequences retained. Clonality was computed as one minus Shannon entropy normalized by log2 of the number of productive unique sequences. For each patient and control, public and private clones were evaluated among the 100 most prevalent clones. A clone was defined as Susac-specific if it was absent from the healthy and MS cohorts, from some 1,100 published viral clones and from other ImmuneACCESS disease sequences. TCRdb's own reprocessing of the public reads used fastp at Q25 and MiXCR and kept productive beta chains. Rows matching on CDR3 protein sequence are summarized as one entry with the most common DNA and genes. TCRdb's processing, not the authors', yielded these V and J calls. Within this sample are roughly 250,000 distinct CDR3 sequences, with less than 96% of them counted one time only. The ten biggest clones cover under 0.12% of the sample.

These data originate in a study of CD8 T cells in Susac syndrome (dated by TCRdb to the late 2010s). Background for the entire study: Of the Susac syndrome patients who were sequenced, six had clinically active disease and eight or nine were in clinical remission. At the time of blood withdrawal, Susac syndrome patients were either therapy-naive, taking corticosteroids (with some also receiving IVIg), or on IVIg alone. The study used repertoire sequencing to test whether antigen drove CD8+ T cell activation and differentiation in Susac syndrome.

CDR1 and CDR2 are read off the germline V gene (reference sequence) as MNHEY and SMNVEV. V gives up 6 bases and J gives up 0 bases, and the segment between their germline ends measures 8 bases. Its CDR3 holds 14 amino acids, cysteine through phenylalanine. Only CDR3 DNA remains: 42 bases, in frame from the first base. Broader findings and caveats from the paper: The number of individuals in the TCR sequencing and HLA analysis was acknowledged as relatively small. The CD4+ T cell repertoire of patients with Susac syndrome showed no detectable clonal expansion.

This sequence originates from a human donor with Susac syndrome. Recombination linked TRBV27 to TRBJ1-4; TRBD1 is possibly the D segment (5 matching bases). The sample consisted of CD4+ T cells from PBMCs. For the CDR3, the sequence is CASRGTATNEKLFF. The DNA reads as follows: TGTGCCAGCAGAGGGACTGCAACTAATGAAAAACTGTTTTTT.